What follows are 28 T cell receptor beta chains derived from one specimen sequenced in a study of T cell responses to AZD1222 COVID-19 vaccine. Sequencing was performed with immunoSEQ multiplex PCR; in TCRdb, only in-frame clones are kept and a portion is missing. The profile shows approximately 60,000 clones, roughly 80% of them singletons. The material was peripheral blood, obtained on day 0 of AZD1222 vaccination. The receptor source for this set is an adult in good health.

This clone has more than one count but fewer than ten. This chain joins TRBV20-1 and TRBJ2-2; D is perhaps TRBD2 (7 bases). Germline CDR1 and CDR2: DFQATT and SNEGSKA (reference sequence). The germline V and J ends were trimmed by 3 bases and 2 bases, with 13 bases remaining between them. The length of the CDR3 is 15 residues. CDR3 coding DNA: TGCAGTGCTAGTTACCGGGGGGCCAACACCGGGGAGCTGTTTTTT. Translation gives CSASYRGANTGELFF.

J is TRBJ2-1 and V is TRBV19, with 10 bases fitting TRBD2. The CDR3 totals 17 residues. Germline-derived CDR1 and CDR2 are LNHDA and SQIVND (reference sequence). V trimming: 1 base; J trimming: 0 bases; junction bases outside the gene matches: 3. Here the CDR3 DNA reads TGTGCCAGTAGTATAGGCCTAGCGGGGGACTCCTACAATGAGCAGTTCTTC. Protein product: CASSIGLAGDSYNEQFF.

This clone came up a few times. The chain uses TRBV27 and TRBJ1-4; D gene ambiguous. The CDR3 is 15 residues long. CDR1 and CDR2 from the germline V gene are MNHEY and SMNVEV (reference sequence). V was cut by 3 bases and J by 6 bases, with 14 bases left in between. CDR3 region: CASSFTPRGDEKLFF. The DNA for the CDR3 is TGTGCCAGCAGTTTTACCCCCCGGGGTGATGAAAAACTGTTTTTT.

The sample holds one count of this clone. The rearrangement joins TRBV18 to TRBJ1-4, with 7 positions matching TRBD1. The germline gives CDR1 KGHSH, CDR2 LQKENI. V shed 5 bases and J 4 bases; nucleotides not matched to a gene: 4. The CDR3 totals 14 residues. The CDR3 region has the DNA TGTGCCAGCTCATGGGACAGCCGTAATGAAAAACTGTTTTTT. This sequence encodes CASSWDSRNEKLFF.

The CDR3 DNA reads as TGTGCCAGCAGCCAAGGGACAGGGAGTGAAAAACTGTTTTTT. Translating gives CASSQGTGSEKLFF. The rearrangement uses TRBV2 and TRBJ1-4; TRBD1 matches at 9 bases. The V segment lost 6 bases and the J segment 7 bases; nucleotides outside the gene matches: 6. This CDR3 is built from 14 residues. The germline V gene encodes CDR1 SNHLY and CDR2 FYNNEI.

The genes are TRBV2 and TRBJ1-5; D gene uncertain. Germline CDR1 SNHLY, CDR2 FYNNEI. The CDR3 contains 17 residues. Trimming took 2 bases from V and 0 from J, leaving 14 bases between them. The CDR3 sequence: CASSERAVSFSNQPQHF. Here the CDR3 DNA reads TGTGCCAGCAGTGAAAGGGCAGTCTCTTTTAGCAATCAGCCCCAGCATTTT.

The chain combines TRBV15 with TRBJ1-2; maybe TRBD1 (6 bases). The CDR3 loop spans 15 amino acids. V dropped 3 bases and J dropped 6 bases, with 17 bases sitting between them. The germline V gene has CDR1 LNHNV and CDR2 YYDKDF (reference sequence). This CDR3 reads CATSSGYREENGYTF. The DNA of the CDR3 is TGTGCCACCAGCAGTGGATACAGGGAGGAGAATGGCTACACCTTC.

This clone was seen repeatedly, ten times or more. One junction end disagrees with the germline gene, perhaps due to a read error. This chain uses TRBV4-2 with TRBJ2-3; 12 positions match TRBD2. This CDR3 has 14 residues. Per germline, CDR1 LGHNA and CDR2 YNFKEQ. The CDR3 is CASSQDTSGGSILF. The CDR3 DNA reads as TGTGCCAGCAGCCAAGATACTAGCGGGGGGTCCATCCTTTTT.

The chain couples TRBV6-2 or TRBV6-3 to TRBJ2-2, with D perhaps matching TRBD1 or TRBD2 (6 bases each). The germline V and J ends were trimmed by 3 bases and 4 bases, with 12 bases remaining between them. Germline V lookup: CDR1 MNHEY, CDR2 SVGEGT. The CDR3 loop spans 15 amino acids. The CDR3, as DNA: TGTGCCAGCAGTTATTTCCGGGGGCGCACCGGGGAGCTGTTTTTT. Translated, it gives CASSYFRGRTGELFF.

The rearrangement uses TRBV30 and TRBJ1-6; D not resolved. Trimming shortened V by 3 bases and J by 10 bases, and 13 bases separated the two germline ends. Germline V CDR1 and CDR2: GTSNPN, SVGIG (reference sequence). The CDR3 is 13 amino acids. The CDR3 sequence is CAWREGLGSPLHF. The CDR3 bases are TGTGCCTGGAGGGAGGGTTTAGGATCACCCCTCCACTTT.

The V gene is TRBV7-2, the J gene TRBJ1-4; the D gene is possibly TRBD1 (5 bases). Germline values: CDR1 SGHTA, CDR2 FQGNSA. This CDR3 comprises 16 residues. The ends were cut back, 5 bases at V and 10 bases at J, with 23 bases in the middle. CDR3 amino acids: CASSTSGTLGVGKLFF. In nucleotides, the CDR3 is TGTGCCAGCAGCACATCCGGGACCCTCGGTGTTGGAAAACTGTTTTTT. Variable domain in full (rest from reference TRBV7-2 and TRBJ1-4): GAGVSQSPSNKVTEKGKDVELRCDPISGHTALYWYRQSLGQGLEFLIYFQGNSAPDKSGLPSDRFSAERTGGSVSTLTIQRTQQEDSAVYLCASSTSGTLGVGKLFFGSGTQLSVL.

The rearrangement joins TRBV11-2 to TRBJ1-2; no firm D call. Germline V lookup: CDR1 SGHAT, CDR2 FQNNGV. The CDR3 sequence is 11 residues long. Trimming cost V 7 bases and J 7 bases, with 10 bases left between them. The DNA for the CDR3 is TGTGCCAGCACCAACAAAGCTGGCTACACCTTC. Its protein is CASTNKAGYTF.

This sequence joins TRBV5-1 and TRBJ2-5; TRBD2 matches at 11 bases. The CDR3 contains 17 residues. Germline CDR1 is SGHRS and CDR2 is YFSETQ. After removal of 1 base from V and 3 bases from J, the junction contained 8 bases not matched to a gene. For the CDR3, the DNA is TGCGCCAGCAGCTTGCAAGGTAGCGGGGGGGCCGAAGAGACCCAGTACTTC. Translation: CASSLQGSGGAEETQYF. The full variable domain, completed using reference TRBV5-1 and TRBJ2-5, is KAGVTQTPRYLIKTRGQQVTLSCSPISGHRSVSWYQQTPGQGLQFLFEYFSETQRNKGNFPGRFSGRQFSNSRSEMNVSTLELGDSALYLCASSLQGSGGAEETQYFGPGTRLLVL.

This sequence joins TRBV29-1 and TRBJ1-2, with 12 bases identical to TRBD1. Germline V lookup: CDR1 SQVTM, CDR2 ANQGSEA. V lost 6 bases and J lost 1; bases outside the gene matches: 9. The CDR3 consists of 16 residues. CDR3 amino acids: CSVAGTGGWGNYGYTF. Written as DNA, the CDR3 is TGCAGCGTCGCCGGGACAGGGGGCTGGGGTAACTATGGCTACACCTTC.

V and J are TRBV3-1 (or the pseudogene TRBV3-2) and TRBJ2-3, with D possibly matching TRBD2 (5 bases). V was shortened by 0 bases and J by 10 bases, with 20 bases between the two germline ends. This CDR3 contains 16 residues. Per the germline V gene, CDR1 is LGHDT and CDR2 is YNNKEL (reference sequence). CDR3: CASSQEAARRGYAQYF. CDR3 sequence (DNA): TGTGCCAGCAGCCAAGAAGCTGCTAGACGGGGTTACGCGCAGTATTTT.

V is TRBV24-1 and J is TRBJ1-4; D perhaps matches TRBD1 (5 bases). V shed 2 bases and J shed 6 bases, with 18 bases lying between them. Germline-derived CDR1 and CDR2 are KGHDR and SFDVKD. The CDR3 is made up of 17 amino acids. The CDR3 protein is CATSDSGKWGKDEKLFF. The CDR3 region has the DNA TGTGCCACCAGTGATTCAGGGAAATGGGGAAAGGATGAAAAACTGTTTTTT.

The J gene is TRBJ2-3, the V gene TRBV5-4, with 10 nucleotides matching TRBD2. V trimming: 5 bases; J trimming: 4 bases; junction bases outside the gene matches: 7. The germline V gene encodes CDR1 SGHNT and CDR2 YYREEE (reference sequence). This CDR3 region has 15 residues. The CDR3 spells CASRRAGGPSDTQYF. DNA of the CDR3: TGTGCCAGCAGGCGAGCGGGGGGGCCTTCAGATACGCAGTATTTT.

V gene TRBV7-8 combines with J gene TRBJ1-2, with D tentatively TRBD1 (5 bases). V lost 5 bases and J 2 bases, leaving 15 bases between the germline ends. Germline loops: CDR1 SGHVS, CDR2 FQNEAQ. CDR3 length: 15 residues. The CDR3 nucleotides read TGTGCCAGCAGCCACATTCGGCAGGGAAACTATGGCTACACCTTC. Protein product: CASSHIRQGNYGYTF.

The chain joins TRBV4-3 to TRBJ2-1; D might be TRBD2 (7 bases). CDR1 and CDR2 (germline): LGHNA, YSLEER. The CDR3 is 14 amino acids. V dropped 0 bases and J dropped 9 bases, with 12 bases sitting between them. Written as DNA, the CDR3 is TGCGCCAGCAGCCAAGAGTCGGGGGGCGCTGAGCAGTTCTTC. Translated: CASSQESGGAEQFF.

This clone appeared a few times. The chain carries TRBV6-5 and TRBJ1-2; D is perhaps TRBD1 (5 bases). Germline CDR1 reads MNHEY; CDR2 reads SVGAGI. V was cut by 2 bases and J by 3 bases, with 13 bases left in between. The CDR3 length is 15 residues. CDR3: CASSYGGMGDYGYTF. CDR3 nucleotides: TGTGCCAGCAGTTACGGGGGGATGGGAGACTATGGCTACACCTTC.

This chain uses TRBV18 with TRBJ1-2; no clear D gene. CDR1 and CDR2 from the germline V gene are KGHSH and LQKENI. The ends were cut back, 3 bases at V and 3 bases at J, with 11 bases in the middle. This CDR3 is built from 14 residues. CDR3 coding DNA: TGTGCCAGCTCACCCCCCGCGAGGGACTATGGCTACACCTTC. This codes for CASSPPARDYGYTF.

V is TRBV30 and J is TRBJ2-3; 9 nucleotides agree with TRBD2. J gave up 1 base and V 0 bases, and 2 bases lay outside the gene matches. The length of the CDR3 is 15 residues. CDR1 and CDR2 from the germline V gene are GTSNPN and SVGIG (reference sequence). The CDR3 is CAWSVAGGGTDTQYF. The CDR3 bases are TGTGCCTGGAGTGTGGCGGGGGGGGGCACAGATACGCAGTATTTT.

This chain joins TRBV2 and TRBJ2-7, with unresolved D. Trimming left V 4 bases short and J 2 bases short, with 12 bases between. Germline V lookup: CDR1 SNHLY, CDR2 FYNNEI. There are 14 residues in the CDR3. CDR3 region: CASSALVPTYEQYF. Here the CDR3 DNA reads TGTGCCAGCAGTGCCCTCGTCCCAACCTACGAGCAGTACTTC.

This chain uses TRBV3-1 (or the pseudogene TRBV3-2) with TRBJ2-3; D possibly matches TRBD1 or TRBD2 (5 bases each). Germline V gene lookup returns CDR1 LGHDT and CDR2 YNNKEL (reference sequence). The CDR3 has 16 residues. Between the trimmed V and J ends, which lost 2 bases and 2 bases, there was a span of 14 bases. This CDR3 is CASSQLVQGPTDTQYF. In DNA, the CDR3 is TGTGCCAGCAGCCAATTAGTGCAGGGACCCACAGATACGCAGTATTTT.

The V gene is TRBV4-3, the J gene TRBJ2-5, with 9 positions matching TRBD2. This CDR3 has 17 amino acids. The germline V gene has CDR1 LGHNA and CDR2 YSLEER. With 0 bases clipped from V and 5 bases from J, the junction kept 10 bases outside the gene matches. CDR3 residues: CASSQDLFAGGPETQYF. In DNA form, the CDR3 reads TGCGCCAGCAGCCAAGATCTTTTTGCGGGGGGGCCGGAGACCCAGTACTTC.

This clone was recorded only once. This chain joins TRBV11-3 and TRBJ2-3, with D unclear. This CDR3 has 15 amino acids. V was trimmed by 5 bases and J by 0 bases, leaving 12 bases between them. Germline V gene lookup returns CDR1 SGHNT and CDR2 YENEEA. The CDR3 sequence is CASSPSGSSTDTQYF. In nucleotides, the CDR3 is TGTGCCAGCAGCCCCTCGGGCAGTAGCACAGATACGCAGTATTTT. The full variable domain, its missing parts supplied by reference TRBV11-3 and TRBJ2-3, is EAGVVQSPRYKIIEKKQPVAFWCNPISGHNTLYWYLQNLGQGPELLIRYENEEAVDDSQLPKDRFSAERLKGVDSTLKIQPAELGDSAVYLCASSPSGSSTDTQYFGPGTRLTVL.

This clone was detected ten times or more. The chain employs TRBV4-3 and TRBJ2-3; D unresolved. Trimming took 1 base from V and 4 from J, leaving 12 bases between them. The length of the CDR3 is 15 residues. The V gene's germline CDR1 is LGHNA and CDR2 YSLEER. In nucleotides, the CDR3 is TGCGCCAGCAGCCAAGTACCTGGGTCGGCAGATACGCAGTATTTT. This codes for CASSQVPGSADTQYF.

The V and J genes are TRBV5-6 and TRBJ2-7; 7 bases line up with TRBD1. The germline V gene has CDR1 SGHDT and CDR2 YYEEEE. The J segment lost 2 bases and the V segment lost 4 bases, leaving 6 bases of the junction unmatched. This CDR3 has 14 amino acids. CDR3 in amino acids: CASSHPGQTYEQYF. DNA of the CDR3: TGTGCCAGCAGCCACCCGGGACAGACCTACGAGCAGTACTTC.